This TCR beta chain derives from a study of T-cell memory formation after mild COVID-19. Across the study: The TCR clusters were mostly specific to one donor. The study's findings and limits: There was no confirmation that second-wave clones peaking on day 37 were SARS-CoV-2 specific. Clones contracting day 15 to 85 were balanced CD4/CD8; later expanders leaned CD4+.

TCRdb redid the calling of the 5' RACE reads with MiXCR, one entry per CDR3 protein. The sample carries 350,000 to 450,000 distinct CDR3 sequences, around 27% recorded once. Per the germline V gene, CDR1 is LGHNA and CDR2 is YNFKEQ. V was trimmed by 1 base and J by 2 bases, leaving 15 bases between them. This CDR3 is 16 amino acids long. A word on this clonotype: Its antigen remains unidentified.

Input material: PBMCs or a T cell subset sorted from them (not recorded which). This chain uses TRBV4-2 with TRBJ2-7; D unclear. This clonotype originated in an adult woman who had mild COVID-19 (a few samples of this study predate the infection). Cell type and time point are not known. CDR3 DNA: TGTGCCAGCAGCCAAGCAATGAGGCTAGGGACCTACGAGCAGTACTTC. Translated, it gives CASSQAMRLGTYEQYF.